This entry describes one T cell receptor (beta chain). This sample was taken from a study of blood T cell repertoires in COVID-19. The overall study: Samples of COVID-19 (acute and convalescent) were obtained from the United States, Italy and Spain. The analysed material was cDNA or gDNA that came from T cells, B-cell-depleted T cells, or PBMCs.

In the original workflow: Estimates of nucleated cell counts were drawn from the amplification of reference gene primers. Method: immunoSEQ multiplex PCR; TCRdb's copy keeps in-frame clones and lacks some. The V and J calls and clone size are taken from that table; D and trimming were inferred from the DNA. The sample shows 200,000 to 300,000 clones, 80% to 90% of them seen only once. Trimming stripped 7 bases from V and 4 bases from J, with 13 bases between. The CDR3 extends over 13 amino acids. The clonotype comes from a middle-aged man who had recovered from COVID-19. The sequencing input was PBMCs or T cells enriched from blood (not recorded which). The rearrangement links TRBV12-3 or TRBV12-4 to TRBJ1-2, with D maybe TRBD1 (6 bases). The CDR3 spells CASTRGARYGYTF. The CDR3 region has the DNA TGTGCCAGCACCCGGGGGGCCCGCTATGGCTACACCTTC.